The TCR beta chain under discussion was sequenced for a study of cytomegalovirus exposure and HLA in healthy donors. The V end was cut by 6 bases, the J end by 4 bases, with 11 bases between. Germline V CDR1 and CDR2: MNHEY, SMNVEV (reference sequence). This CDR3 comprises 13 residues. 60 Vbeta and 13 Jbeta primers were used in PCR. Measured with immunoSEQ multiplex PCR; TCRdb has only the in-frame clones, and not every one. The table shows more than 95,000 clones, with nearly 80% occurring only once. Sequences were obtained from PBMCs. The rearrangement links TRBV27 to TRBJ2-3; D perhaps matches TRBD1 (5 bases). The sequence came from a man aged 30 to 45 in good health and CMV-seronegative. The CDR3 nucleotides read TGTGCCAGCAGACAGGATTTCGCAGATACGCAGTATTTT. Translating gives CASRQDFADTQYF.